Listed here is a single T cell receptor (beta chain). Its antigen is as yet unknown. This entry comes from a study of T cells expressing NK-cell markers. General study findings and limits: In a group of several donors, dominant NKG2C+ clonotypes represented about 1.0-7.5% of CD8+ T cells.

From germline, CDR1 is SQVTM and CDR2 ANQGSEA. The CDR3 totals 13 residues. TCRdb reprocessed the 5' RACE reads and reports one entry per CDR3 protein, with no DNA. Its clone listing holds fewer than 400,000 distinct CDR3 sequences. The sample taken for sequencing was blood T cells: a sorted CD56 or NKG2C T cell subset, CD4+ or CD8+ T cells, or bulk PBMC T cells (not recorded which). The sequence derives from a woman aged 45 to 65 in good health. The V gene is TRBV29-1, the J gene TRBJ2-3; TCRdb returns TRBD1, unconfirmable since there is no DNA. The CDR3 is CSGGARTMDTQYF.